Each of the 24 T cell receptor beta chains below was sequenced from the same sample in a study of T cell responses to AZD1222 COVID-19 vaccine. The table came from immunoSEQ multiplex PCR; TCRdb's copy has only in-frame clones and leaves some out. The sample lists tens of thousands of clones, roughly 84% occurring once. This specimen was peripheral blood, taken on day 0 of MenACWY control vaccination. Receptor source: an adult in good health.

The chain uses TRBV6-1 and TRBJ2-5; D remains unclear. V lost 3 bases to trimming and J lost 5 bases, with 4 bases between them. The germline V gene encodes CDR1 MNHNS and CDR2 SASEGT. The CDR3 totals 11 residues. CDR3 protein: CASSERETQYF. The CDR3 DNA reads as TGTGCCAGCAGTGAGAGGGAGACCCAGTACTTC.

The chain links TRBV6-5 to TRBJ1-1, with 10 bases matching TRBD1. The V gene end was trimmed by 4 bases and the J gene end by 6 bases; junction bases not matched to a gene: 5. The CDR3 spans 14 residues. Germline CDR1 MNHEY, CDR2 SVGAGI. In DNA form, the CDR3 reads TGTGCCAGCAGTTCCGGACAGGGGGTAGCTGAAGCTTTCTTT. Protein: CASSSGQGVAEAFF.

The J gene is TRBJ1-5, the V gene TRBV19, with TRBD1 identical over 7 bases. The J segment lost 4 bases and the V segment lost 7 bases, leaving 13 bases of the junction unmatched. Germline assignment: CDR1 LNHDA and CDR2 SQIVND (reference sequence). The CDR3 covers 16 residues. The CDR3: CASITTGTAVNQPQHF. The CDR3 DNA reads TGTGCCAGTATTACTACCGGGACAGCAGTTAATCAGCCCCAGCATTTT. The full variable domain, rest sourced from reference TRBV19 and TRBJ1-5, is DGGITQSPKYLFRKEGQNVTLSCEQNLNHDAMYWYRQDPGQGLRLIYYSQIVNDFQKGDIAEGYSVSREKKESFPLTVTSAQKNPTAFYLCASITTGTAVNQPQHFGDGTRLSIL.

V gene TRBV19 combines with J gene TRBJ2-3, with a weak D call TRBD2 (6 bases). Germline lookup yields CDR1 LNHDA and CDR2 SQIVND (reference sequence). This CDR3 has 13 amino acids. V was pared by 5 bases and J by 6 bases, with 12 bases between. The CDR3 loop is CASSQRGRDTQYF. For the CDR3, the DNA is TGTGCCAGTAGTCAACGGGGGAGGGATACGCAGTATTTT.

This clone was recorded only once. This chain connects TRBV6-1 to TRBJ2-2; D might be TRBD1 (5 bases). Germline V gives CDR1 MNHNS, CDR2 SASEGT. Deletions cut 8 bases from V and 5 bases from J, with 21 bases between. The CDR3 is 16 residues long. The CDR3 DNA reads TGTGCCAGCGGCGAAGCAGGGTCCGGAAATACCGGGGAGCTGTTTTTT. Translation: CASGEAGSGNTGELFF.

The chain links TRBV5-6 to TRBJ1-6; no clear D. CDR1 is SGHDT and CDR2 is YYEEEE in the germline V gene. Trimming removed 4 bases at V and 8 bases at J, with 16 bases between. There are 15 residues in the CDR3. For the CDR3, the DNA is TGTGCCAGCAGCCTCCTCTCCGCAGTAGATTCACCCCTCCACTTT. It is translated as CASSLLSAVDSPLHF.

This clone was seen more than once but under ten times. V and J are TRBV5-1 and TRBJ1-1; 7 nucleotides line up with TRBD1. Germline V gene sequence: CDR1 SGHRS, CDR2 YFSETQ. The ends lost 4 bases at V and 4 bases at J; junction bases unmatched: 7. The length of the CDR3 is 14 residues. The CDR3 DNA sequence: TGCGCCAGCAGCGACCGGGACAGTCGCACTGAAGCTTTCTTT. Translation: CASSDRDSRTEAFF.

The V call is TRBV30, the J call TRBJ1-5; a possible D gene is TRBD1 (5 bases). V was pared by 1 base and J by 4 bases, with 14 bases between. The CDR3 loop spans 15 amino acids. Germline V lookup: CDR1 GTSNPN, CDR2 SVGIG (reference sequence). In DNA, the CDR3 is TGTGCCTGGAGTGGGACATTGGTAGGGAATCAGCCCCAGCATTTT. Protein product: CAWSGTLVGNQPQHF.

A few counts support this clone. The chain carries TRBV28 and TRBJ1-5; TRBD1 aligns across 7 bases. The CDR3 runs to 15 residues. Germline CDR1 reads MDHEN; CDR2 reads SYDVKM. With V trimmed by 8 bases and J by 3 bases, 10 bases remained unmatched. CDR3: CASGGAGGNNQPQHF. In nucleotides, the CDR3 is TGTGCCAGCGGAGGGGCAGGGGGAAACAATCAGCCCCAGCATTTT.

V gene TRBV6-6 combines with J gene TRBJ1-1; D remains ambiguous. The germline V and J ends were trimmed by 6 bases and 1 base, with 6 bases remaining between them. CDR3 length: 12 amino acids. Germline CDR1 MNHNY, CDR2 SVGAGI (reference sequence). Here the CDR3 reads CASSGGNTEAFF. The CDR3 nucleotides are TGTGCCAGCAGCGGCGGGAACACTGAAGCTTTCTTT.

The chain has TRBV3-1 (or the pseudogene TRBV3-2) and TRBJ1-4; unclear D gene. In germline, CDR1 is LGHDT, CDR2 YNNKEL (reference sequence). V was trimmed by 6 bases and J by 8 bases, leaving 16 bases between them. The CDR3 has 14 residues. The DNA for the CDR3 is TGTGCCAGCAGTCGCAAACAGCCCGGGGAAAAACTGTTTTTT. Amino acid sequence: CASSRKQPGEKLFF.

This clone was recorded once. This chain links TRBV6-2 or TRBV6-3 with TRBJ2-3, with D possibly being TRBD1 (6 bases). Looked up from germline, CDR1 is MNHEY and CDR2 is SVGEGT. Trimming pared 4 bases from V and 4 bases from J, leaving 18 bases between. The CDR3 totals 16 residues. The DNA for the CDR3 is TGTGCCAGCAGTTTTGAGGGGGTTCTTCTGCCAGATACGCAGTATTTT. Translation: CASSFEGVLLPDTQYF.

In this sample, this clone turned up once. The CDR3: CASSAQNQMAPEAFF. DNA of the CDR3: TGCGCCAGCAGCGCCCAAAACCAGATGGCCCCTGAAGCTTTCTTT. The chain combines TRBV5-1 with TRBJ1-1; D is undetermined. Trimming pared 4 bases from V and 6 bases from J, leaving 19 bases between. CDR3 size: 15 residues. Germline values: CDR1 SGHRS, CDR2 YFSETQ.

This rearrangement joins TRBV18 to TRBJ1-5; D call uncertain. Germline loops: CDR1 KGHSH, CDR2 LQKENI. Trimming shortened V by 0 bases and J by 6 bases, and 12 bases separated the two germline ends. The CDR3 is 15 residues long. Here the CDR3 reads CASSPPGRQTQPQHF. The CDR3 DNA reads TGTGCCAGCTCACCACCGGGTCGGCAGACTCAGCCCCAGCATTTT.

The chain couples TRBV7-2 to TRBJ1-5; 10 bases agree with TRBD1. CDR1 and CDR2 from the germline V gene are SGHTA and FQGNSA. The V and J ends lost 6 bases and 7 bases, in that order; junction bases with no gene match: 9. The CDR3 sequence is 15 residues long. The CDR3 DNA sequence: TGTGCCAGCAGTACCGACAGGGGGCGAAGACAGCCCCAGCATTTT. This gives the protein CASSTDRGRRQPQHF.

This clone has just one count. CDR3 sequence (DNA): TGTGCCAGCAGCTTGGCCAAAAGGGGGCTCTCCACCGGGGAGCTGTTTTTT. Translated: CASSLAKRGLSTGELFF. This chain connects TRBV5-5 to TRBJ2-2; 7 bases fit TRBD1. The V and J ends lost 0 bases and 4 bases, in that order; junction bases with no gene match: 9. Germline CDR1 reads SGHKS; CDR2 reads YYEKEE (reference sequence). This CDR3 contains 17 residues.

There are a few counts of this clone. The chain links TRBV6-5 to TRBJ1-1; 9 bases align to TRBD1. V was clipped by 0 bases and J by 3 bases; unmatched bases: 2. Germline lookup yields CDR1 MNHEY and CDR2 SVGAGI. CDR3 size: 15 residues. Written as DNA, the CDR3 is TGTGCCAGCAGTTACTCGAGGACAGGGGACACTGAAGCTTTCTTT. This codes for CASSYSRTGDTEAFF.

The gene calls are TRBV6-1 and TRBJ2-7, with 10 bases matching TRBD1. The trim removed 3 bases at V and 4 bases at J, leaving 3 bases unmatched. Looked up from germline, CDR1 is MNHNS and CDR2 is SASEGT. The CDR3 totals 14 residues. CDR3 bases: TGTGCCAGCAGTGAGAGACAGGGGGCGTACGAGCAGTACGTC. This encodes CASSERQGAYEQYV.

This clone occurred once. The chain uses TRBV7-2 and TRBJ1-5, with D hard to call. Trimming took off 3 bases at V and 0 bases at J, with 9 bases between the two ends. The CDR3 contains 15 residues. CDR1 is SGHTA, CDR2 FQGNSA, per germline. CDR3 protein: CASSLMSTSNQPQHF. The CDR3, as DNA: TGTGCCAGCAGCTTGATGTCAACTAGCAATCAGCCCCAGCATTTT.

This clone occurred once. The chain combines TRBV24-1 with TRBJ2-1, with D tentatively TRBD1 (6 bases). The germline V gene has CDR1 KGHDR and CDR2 SFDVKD. CDR3 length equals 12 residues. Between the trimmed V and J ends, which lost 10 bases and 7 bases, there was a span of 13 bases. The CDR3 DNA reads as TGTGCCACGAGAGGGACAAGGAATGAGCAGTTCTTC. The encoded protein is CATRGTRNEQFF.

The chain combines TRBV29-1 with TRBJ2-7; 8 bases fit TRBD2. The junction had 18 bases not matched to a gene; V was cut back by 6 bases and J by 2 bases. Germline V gene sequence: CDR1 SQVTM, CDR2 ANQGSEA. The CDR3 covers 17 residues. The CDR3 DNA follows: TGCAGCGTGGGGGGGGACCGGGGGGGGCGGGCGACCTACGAGCAGTACTTC. Translation gives CSVGGDRGGRATYEQYF.

This clone is medium-sized in the sample. This chain links TRBV7-8 with TRBJ2-5, with 13 nucleotides matching TRBD2. Germline V CDR1 and CDR2: SGHVS, FQNEAQ. Trimming took 3 bases from V and 1 from J; bases not matched to a gene: 14. This CDR3 has 20 amino acids. CDR3 bases: TGTGCCAGCAGCTTGGCGGTAGGACTAGCGGGAGTTTCGGGCCAAGAGACCCAGTACTTC. It yields the protein CASSLAVGLAGVSGQETQYF.

The chain carries TRBV28 and TRBJ1-2; 10 positions match TRBD1. CDR3 length: 15 residues. J gave up 2 bases and V 5 bases, and 5 bases lay outside the gene matches. The germline gives CDR1 MDHEN, CDR2 SYDVKM. This CDR3 is CASSPGTGANYGYTF. The CDR3 DNA follows: TGTGCCAGCAGTCCCGGGACAGGGGCGAACTATGGCTACACCTTC.

The chain is built from TRBV4-1 and TRBJ2-1; tentative D call: TRBD2 (7 bases). Germline V gene data show CDR1 as MGHRA and CDR2 as YSYEKL. The ends were cut back, 3 bases at V and 6 bases at J, with 15 bases in the middle. The CDR3 spans 15 residues. In DNA, the CDR3 is TGCGCCAGCAGCCACGTCGGGCGGGGGCCCAATGAGCAGTTCTTC. Residues: CASSHVGRGPNEQFF.